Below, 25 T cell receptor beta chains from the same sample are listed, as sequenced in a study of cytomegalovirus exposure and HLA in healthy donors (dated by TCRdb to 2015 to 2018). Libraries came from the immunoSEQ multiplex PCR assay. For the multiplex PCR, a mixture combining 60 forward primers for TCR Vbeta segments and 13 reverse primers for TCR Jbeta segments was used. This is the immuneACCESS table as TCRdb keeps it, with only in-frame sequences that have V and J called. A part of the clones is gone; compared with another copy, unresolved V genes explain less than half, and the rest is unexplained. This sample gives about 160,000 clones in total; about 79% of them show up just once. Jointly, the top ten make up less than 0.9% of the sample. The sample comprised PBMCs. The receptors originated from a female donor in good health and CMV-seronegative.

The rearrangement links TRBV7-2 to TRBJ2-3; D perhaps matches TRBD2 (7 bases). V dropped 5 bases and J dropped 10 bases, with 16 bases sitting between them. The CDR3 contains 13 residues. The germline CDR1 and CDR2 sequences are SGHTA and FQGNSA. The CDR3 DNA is TGTGCCAGCAGCAGTAAGGGGGGGGCCCCGCAGTATTTT. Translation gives CASSSKGGAPQYF.

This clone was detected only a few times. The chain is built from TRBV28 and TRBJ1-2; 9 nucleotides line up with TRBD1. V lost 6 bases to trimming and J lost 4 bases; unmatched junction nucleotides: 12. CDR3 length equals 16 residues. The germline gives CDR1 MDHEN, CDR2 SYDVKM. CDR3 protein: CASRPTGGVLSYGYTF. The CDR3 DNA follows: TGTGCCAGCAGACCTACAGGGGGCGTGCTTTCCTATGGCTACACCTTC.

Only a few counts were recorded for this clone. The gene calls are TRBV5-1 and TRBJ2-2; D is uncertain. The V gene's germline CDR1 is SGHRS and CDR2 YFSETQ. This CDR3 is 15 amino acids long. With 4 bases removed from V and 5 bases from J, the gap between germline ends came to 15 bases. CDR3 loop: CASSASTPPTGELFF. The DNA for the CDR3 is TGCGCCAGCAGCGCGTCGACACCACCAACCGGGGAGCTGTTTTTT.

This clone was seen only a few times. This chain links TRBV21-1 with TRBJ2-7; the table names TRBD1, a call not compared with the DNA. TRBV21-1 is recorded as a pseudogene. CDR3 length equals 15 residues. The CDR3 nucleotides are TGTGCCAGCAGGGCCGACACATATAGCTCCTACGAGCAGTACTTC. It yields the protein CASRADTYSSYEQYF.

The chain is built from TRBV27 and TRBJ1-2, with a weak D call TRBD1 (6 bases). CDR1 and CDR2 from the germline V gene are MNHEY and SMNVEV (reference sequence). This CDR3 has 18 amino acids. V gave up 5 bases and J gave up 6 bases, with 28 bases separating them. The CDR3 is CASSIDRSRTHLPNGYTF. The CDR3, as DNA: TGTGCCAGCAGTATCGACAGGTCTAGGACCCACCTTCCTAATGGCTACACCTTC.

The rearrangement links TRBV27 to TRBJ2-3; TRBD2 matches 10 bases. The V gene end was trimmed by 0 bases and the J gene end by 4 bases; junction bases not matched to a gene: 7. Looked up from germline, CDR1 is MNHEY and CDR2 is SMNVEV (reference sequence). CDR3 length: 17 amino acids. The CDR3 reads CASSLSSRSGGADTQYF. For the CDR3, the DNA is TGTGCCAGCAGTTTATCCTCCCGGAGCGGGGGGGCAGATACGCAGTATTTT.

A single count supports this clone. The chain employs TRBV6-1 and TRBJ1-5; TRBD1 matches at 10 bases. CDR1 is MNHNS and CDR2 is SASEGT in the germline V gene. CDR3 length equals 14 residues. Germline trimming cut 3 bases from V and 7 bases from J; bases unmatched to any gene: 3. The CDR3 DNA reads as TGTGCCAGCAGTGAGGGACAGGGGAAGCAGCCCCAGCATTTT. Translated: CASSEGQGKQPQHF.

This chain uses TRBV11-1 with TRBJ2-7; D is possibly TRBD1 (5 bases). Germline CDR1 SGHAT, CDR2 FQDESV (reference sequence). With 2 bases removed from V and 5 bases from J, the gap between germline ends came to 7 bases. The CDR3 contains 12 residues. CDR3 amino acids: CASSLWGHEQYF. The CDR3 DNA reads TGTGCCAGCAGCTTATGGGGCCACGAGCAGTACTTC.

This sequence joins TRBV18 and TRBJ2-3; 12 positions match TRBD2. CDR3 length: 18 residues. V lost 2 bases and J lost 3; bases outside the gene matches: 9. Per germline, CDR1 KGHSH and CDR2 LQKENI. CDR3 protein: CASSPYLSSGGATDTQYF. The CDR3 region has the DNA TGTGCCAGCTCACCATACCTTTCTAGCGGGGGGGCAACAGATACGCAGTATTTT.

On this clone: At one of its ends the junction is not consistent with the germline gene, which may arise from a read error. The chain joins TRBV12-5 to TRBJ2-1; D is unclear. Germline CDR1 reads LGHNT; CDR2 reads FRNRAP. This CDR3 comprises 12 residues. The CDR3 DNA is TGTGCTAGTGGTTTAGGCCCCTACCGAACAGTCTTC. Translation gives CASGLGPYRTVF.

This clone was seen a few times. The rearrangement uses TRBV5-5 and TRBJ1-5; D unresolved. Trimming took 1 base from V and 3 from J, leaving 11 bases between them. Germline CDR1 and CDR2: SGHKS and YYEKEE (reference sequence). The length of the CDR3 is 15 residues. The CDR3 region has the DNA TGTGCCAGCAGCTTGCTTGAGGGTTACAATCAGCCCCAGCATTTT. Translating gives CASSLLEGYNQPQHF.

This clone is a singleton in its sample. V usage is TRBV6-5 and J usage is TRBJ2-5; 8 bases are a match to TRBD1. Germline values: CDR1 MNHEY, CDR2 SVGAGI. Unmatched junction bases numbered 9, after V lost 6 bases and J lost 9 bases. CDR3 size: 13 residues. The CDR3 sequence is CASSRDRTRSQYF. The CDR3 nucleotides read TGTGCCAGCAGCCGGGACAGGACGCGGTCCCAGTACTTC.

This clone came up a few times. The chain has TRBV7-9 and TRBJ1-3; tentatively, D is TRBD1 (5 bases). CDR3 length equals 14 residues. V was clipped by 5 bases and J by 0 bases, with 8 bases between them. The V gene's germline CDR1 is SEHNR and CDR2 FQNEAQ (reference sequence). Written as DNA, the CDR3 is TGTGCCAGCAGCCCGGGGGGCTCTGGAAACACCATATATTTT. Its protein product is CASSPGGSGNTIYF.

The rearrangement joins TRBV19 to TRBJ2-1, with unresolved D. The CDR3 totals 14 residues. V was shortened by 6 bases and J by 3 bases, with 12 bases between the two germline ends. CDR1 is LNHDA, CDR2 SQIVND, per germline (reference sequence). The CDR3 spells CASSASLGYNEQFF. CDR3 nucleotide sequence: TGTGCCAGTAGCGCTTCCCTAGGCTACAATGAGCAGTTCTTC.

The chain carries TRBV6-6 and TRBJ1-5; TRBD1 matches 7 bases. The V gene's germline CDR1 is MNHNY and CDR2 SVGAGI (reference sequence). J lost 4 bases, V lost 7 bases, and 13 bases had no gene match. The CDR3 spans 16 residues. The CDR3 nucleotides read TGTGCCAGCACTTTACTAACAGGGGTTGCAAATCAGCCCCAGCATTTT. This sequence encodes CASTLLTGVANQPQHF.

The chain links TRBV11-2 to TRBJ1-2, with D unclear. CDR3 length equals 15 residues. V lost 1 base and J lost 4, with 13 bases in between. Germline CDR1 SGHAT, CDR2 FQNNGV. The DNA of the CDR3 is TGTGCCAGCAGCTTAGGAGTACCCGGAGGCTATGGCTACACCTTC. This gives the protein CASSLGVPGGYGYTF.

DNA of the CDR3: TGTGCCTGGAGAAAGAGAGGGGGAACATTGCGGGAGGGCTACAATGAGCAGTTCTTC. As protein: CAWRKRGGTLREGYNEQFF. This sequence joins TRBV30 and TRBJ2-1; TRBD2 agrees at 9 bases. V was clipped by 3 bases and J by 3 bases; unmatched bases: 18. Germline V gene data show CDR1 as GTSNPN and CDR2 as SVGIG (reference sequence). This CDR3 comprises 19 residues.

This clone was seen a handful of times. The CDR3 is CASITASGGHNEQFF. The CDR3 bases are TGTGCCAGCATTACTGCTAGCGGGGGGCACAATGAGCAGTTCTTC. The V gene is TRBV28, the J gene TRBJ2-1, with 11 nucleotides matching TRBD2. Germline loops: CDR1 MDHEN, CDR2 SYDVKM. Trimming took 7 bases from V and 5 from J; bases not matched to a gene: 7. This CDR3 contains 15 residues.

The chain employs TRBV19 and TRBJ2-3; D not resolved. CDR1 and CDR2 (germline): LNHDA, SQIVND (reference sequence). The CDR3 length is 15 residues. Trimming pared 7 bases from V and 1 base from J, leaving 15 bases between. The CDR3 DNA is TGTGCCAGTAATACCCGCTCATTAGGCACAGATACGCAGTATTTT. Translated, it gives CASNTRSLGTDTQYF. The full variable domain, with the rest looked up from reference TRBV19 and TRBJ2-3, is DGGITQSPKYLFRKEGQNVTLSCEQNLNHDAMYWYRQDPGQGLRLIYYSQIVNDFQKGDIAEGYSVSREKKESFPLTVTSAQKNPTAFYLCASNTRSLGTDTQYFGPGTRLTVL.

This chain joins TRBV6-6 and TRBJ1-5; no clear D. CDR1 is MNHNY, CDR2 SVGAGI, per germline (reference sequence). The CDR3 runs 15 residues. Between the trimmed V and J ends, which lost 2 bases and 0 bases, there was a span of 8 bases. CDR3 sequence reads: CASSYPTDSNQPQHF. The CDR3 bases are TGTGCCAGCAGTTACCCCACAGATAGCAATCAGCCCCAGCATTTT.

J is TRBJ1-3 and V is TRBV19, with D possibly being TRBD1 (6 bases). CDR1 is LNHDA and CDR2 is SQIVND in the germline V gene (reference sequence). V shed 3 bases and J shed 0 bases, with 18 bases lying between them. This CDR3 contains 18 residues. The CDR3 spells CASSIDPRQAISGNTIYF. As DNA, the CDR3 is TGTGCCAGTAGTATCGACCCCCGACAGGCGATCTCTGGAAACACCATATATTTT.

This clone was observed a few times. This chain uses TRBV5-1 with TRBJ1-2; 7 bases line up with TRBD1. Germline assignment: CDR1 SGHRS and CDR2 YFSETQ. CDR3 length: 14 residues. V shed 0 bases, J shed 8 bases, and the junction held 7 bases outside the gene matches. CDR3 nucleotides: TGCGCCAGCAGCTTGGAGGGGGCTTGGAGCGGCTACACCTTC. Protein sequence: CASSLEGAWSGYTF.

CDR3 nucleotides: TGTGCCAGCAGCTTACGACTAGCGACCTACAATGAGCAGTTCTTC. Protein sequence: CASSLRLATYNEQFF. V and J are TRBV5-6 and TRBJ2-1; 8 bases line up with TRBD2. The CDR3 covers 15 residues. Germline-derived CDR1 and CDR2 are SGHDT and YYEEEE. Trimming took 2 bases from V and 2 from J; bases not matched to a gene: 3.

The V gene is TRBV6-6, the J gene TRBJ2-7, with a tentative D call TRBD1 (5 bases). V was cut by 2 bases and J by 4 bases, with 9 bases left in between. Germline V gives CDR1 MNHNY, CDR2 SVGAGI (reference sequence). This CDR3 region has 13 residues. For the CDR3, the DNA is TGTGCCAGCAGTTACACGACAGAATACGAGCAGTACTTC. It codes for CASSYTTEYEQYF.

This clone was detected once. CDR3 protein: CASSLFGGIPPRTSGKRYEQYF. CDR3 nucleotide sequence: TGTGCCAGCAGTTTATTCGGGGGTATACCACCCCGGACTAGCGGGAAGAGGTACGAGCAGTACTTC. The rearrangement uses TRBV27 and TRBJ2-5, with 12 positions matching TRBD2. The closer fit of TRBJ2-7 to the DNA end suggests the J call may be wrong. Germline V gives CDR1 MNHEY, CDR2 SMNVEV (reference sequence). This CDR3 comprises 22 residues.